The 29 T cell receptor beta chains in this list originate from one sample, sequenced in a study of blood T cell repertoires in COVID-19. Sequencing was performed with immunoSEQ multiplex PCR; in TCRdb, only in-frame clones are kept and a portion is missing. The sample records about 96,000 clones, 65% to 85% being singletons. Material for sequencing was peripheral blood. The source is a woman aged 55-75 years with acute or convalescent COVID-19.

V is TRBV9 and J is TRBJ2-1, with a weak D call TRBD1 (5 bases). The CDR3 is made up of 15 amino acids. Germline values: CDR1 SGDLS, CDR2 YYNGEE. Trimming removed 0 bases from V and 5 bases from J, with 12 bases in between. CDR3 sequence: CASSVGVGPNNEQFF. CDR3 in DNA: TGTGCCAGCAGCGTAGGGGTGGGGCCGAACAATGAGCAGTTCTTC.

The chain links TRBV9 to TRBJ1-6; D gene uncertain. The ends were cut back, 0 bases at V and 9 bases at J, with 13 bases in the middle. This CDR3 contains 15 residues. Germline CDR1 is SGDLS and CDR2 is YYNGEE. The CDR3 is CASSVATGVASPLHF. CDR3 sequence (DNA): TGTGCCAGCAGCGTAGCTACGGGAGTGGCTTCACCCCTCCACTTT.

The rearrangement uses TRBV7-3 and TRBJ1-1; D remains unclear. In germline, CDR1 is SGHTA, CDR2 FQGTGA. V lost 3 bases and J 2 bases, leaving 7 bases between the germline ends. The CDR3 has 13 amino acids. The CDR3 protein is CASSLGSNTEAFF. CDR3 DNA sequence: TGTGCCAGCAGCTTGGGCAGCAACACTGAAGCTTTCTTT.

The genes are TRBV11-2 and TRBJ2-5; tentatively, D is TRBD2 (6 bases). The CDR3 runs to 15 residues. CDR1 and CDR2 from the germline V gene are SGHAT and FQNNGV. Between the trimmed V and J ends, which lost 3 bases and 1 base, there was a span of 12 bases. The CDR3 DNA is TGTGCCAGCAGCTTGCGGGGTAGCGGCCAAGAGACCCAGTACTTC. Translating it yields CASSLRGSGQETQYF.

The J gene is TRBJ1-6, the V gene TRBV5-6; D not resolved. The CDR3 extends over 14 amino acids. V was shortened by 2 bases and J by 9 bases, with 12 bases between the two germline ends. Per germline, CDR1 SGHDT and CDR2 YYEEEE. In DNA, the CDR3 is TGTGCCAGCAGCTTTCCCGGGAAAGGTTCACCCCTCCACTTT. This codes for CASSFPGKGSPLHF.

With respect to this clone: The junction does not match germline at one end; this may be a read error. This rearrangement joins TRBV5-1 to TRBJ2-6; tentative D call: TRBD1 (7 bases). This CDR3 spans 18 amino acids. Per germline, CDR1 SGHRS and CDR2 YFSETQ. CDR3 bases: TGCGCCAGCAGTTTGGGGGCGGGACAGCGCTCTGGGGCCAACGTCCTGACTTTC. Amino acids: CASSLGAGQRSGANVLTF.

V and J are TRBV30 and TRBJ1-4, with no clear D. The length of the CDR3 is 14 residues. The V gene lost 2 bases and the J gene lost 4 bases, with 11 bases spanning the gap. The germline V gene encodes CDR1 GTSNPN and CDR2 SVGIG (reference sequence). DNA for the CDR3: TGTGCCTGGAGTATTCCGGGTCTTAATGAAAAACTGTTTTTT. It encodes CAWSIPGLNEKLFF. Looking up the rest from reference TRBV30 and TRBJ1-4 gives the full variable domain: SQTIHQWPATLVQPVGSPLSLECTVEGTSNPNLYWYRQAAGRGLQLLFYSVGIGQISSEVPQNLSASRPQDRQFILSSKKLLLSDSGFYLCAWSIPGLNEKLFFGSGTQLSVL.

CDR3 in DNA: TGTGCCAGCAGCCCGCGTTCAGGGCCGGGCACTGAAGCTTTCTTT. Amino acids: CASSPRSGPGTEAFF. V and J are TRBV7-2 and TRBJ1-1; tentative D call: TRBD1 (5 bases). V dropped 5 bases and J dropped 4 bases, with 17 bases sitting between them. Germline CDR1 reads SGHTA; CDR2 reads FQGNSA. The CDR3 consists of 15 residues.

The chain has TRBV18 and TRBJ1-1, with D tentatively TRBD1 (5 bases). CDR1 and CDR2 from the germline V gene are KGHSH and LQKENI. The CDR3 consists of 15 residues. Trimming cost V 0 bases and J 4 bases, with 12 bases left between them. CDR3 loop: CASSPPTGRGTEAFF. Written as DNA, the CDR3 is TGTGCCAGCTCACCACCGACGGGGCGGGGCACTGAAGCTTTCTTT.

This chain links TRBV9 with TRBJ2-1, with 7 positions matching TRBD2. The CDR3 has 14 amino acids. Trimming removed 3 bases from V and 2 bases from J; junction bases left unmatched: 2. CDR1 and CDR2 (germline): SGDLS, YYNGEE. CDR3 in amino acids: CASSAAGTYNEQFF. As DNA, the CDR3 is TGTGCCAGCAGCGCAGCGGGGACCTACAATGAGCAGTTCTTC.

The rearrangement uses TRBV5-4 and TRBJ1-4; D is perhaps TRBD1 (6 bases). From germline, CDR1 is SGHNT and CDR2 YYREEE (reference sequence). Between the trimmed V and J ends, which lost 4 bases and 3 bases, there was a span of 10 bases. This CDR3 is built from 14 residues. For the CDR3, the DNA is TGTGCCAGCAGCGCGGGGGCGGCTAATGAAAAACTGTTTTTT. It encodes CASSAGAANEKLFF.

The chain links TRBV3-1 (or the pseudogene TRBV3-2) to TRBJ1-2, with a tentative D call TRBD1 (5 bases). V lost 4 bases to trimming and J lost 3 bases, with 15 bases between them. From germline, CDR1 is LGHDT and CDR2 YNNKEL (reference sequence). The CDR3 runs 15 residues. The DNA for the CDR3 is TGTGCCAGCAGCCCGACGGCAGGGTCTGACTATGGCTACACCTTC. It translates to CASSPTAGSDYGYTF.

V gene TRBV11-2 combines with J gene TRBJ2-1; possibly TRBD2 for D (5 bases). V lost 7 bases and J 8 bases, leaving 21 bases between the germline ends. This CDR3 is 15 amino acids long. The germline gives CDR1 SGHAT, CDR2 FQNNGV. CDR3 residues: CASTLGRFGFDEQFF. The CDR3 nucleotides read TGTGCCAGCACCCTAGGGAGATTTGGGTTTGATGAGCAGTTCTTC. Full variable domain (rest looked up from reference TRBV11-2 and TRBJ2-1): EAGVAQSPRYKIIEKRQSVAFWCNPISGHATLYWYQQILGQGPKLLIQFQNNGVVDDSQLPKDRFSAERLKGVDSTLKIQPAKLEDSAVYLCASTLGRFGFDEQFFGPGTRLTVL.

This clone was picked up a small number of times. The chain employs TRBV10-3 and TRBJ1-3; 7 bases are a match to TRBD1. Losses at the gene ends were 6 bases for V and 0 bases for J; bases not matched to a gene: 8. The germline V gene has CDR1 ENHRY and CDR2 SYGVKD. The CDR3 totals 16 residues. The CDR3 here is CAIRGDRASSGNTIYF. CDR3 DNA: TGTGCCATCAGGGGAGACAGGGCATCCTCTGGAAACACCATATATTTT.

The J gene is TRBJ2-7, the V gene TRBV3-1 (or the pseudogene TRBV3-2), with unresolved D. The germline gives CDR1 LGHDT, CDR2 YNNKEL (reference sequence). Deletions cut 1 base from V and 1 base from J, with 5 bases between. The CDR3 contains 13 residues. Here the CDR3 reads CASSQAVSYEQYF. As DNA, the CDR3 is TGTGCCAGCAGCCAAGCGGTATCCTACGAGCAGTACTTC.

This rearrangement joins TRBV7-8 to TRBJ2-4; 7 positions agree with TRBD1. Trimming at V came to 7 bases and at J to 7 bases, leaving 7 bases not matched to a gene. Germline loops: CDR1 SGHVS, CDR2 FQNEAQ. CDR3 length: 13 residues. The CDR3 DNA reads TGTGCCAGCAAGTTAGGCAGGGGGAACATTCAGTACTTC. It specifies CASKLGRGNIQYF.

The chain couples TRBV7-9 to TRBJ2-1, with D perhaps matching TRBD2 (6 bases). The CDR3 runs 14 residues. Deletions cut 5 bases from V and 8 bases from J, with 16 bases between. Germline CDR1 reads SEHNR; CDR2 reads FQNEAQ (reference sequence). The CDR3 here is CASSPRDSRDEQFF. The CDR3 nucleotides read TGTGCCAGCAGCCCTCGGGACTCGAGGGATGAGCAGTTCTTC.

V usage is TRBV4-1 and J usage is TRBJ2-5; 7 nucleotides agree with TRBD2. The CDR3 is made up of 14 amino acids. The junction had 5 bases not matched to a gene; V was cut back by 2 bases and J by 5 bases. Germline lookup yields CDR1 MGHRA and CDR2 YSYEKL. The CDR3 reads CASSQRQRGETQYF. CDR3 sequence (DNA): TGCGCCAGCAGCCAACGCCAGCGGGGCGAGACCCAGTACTTC.

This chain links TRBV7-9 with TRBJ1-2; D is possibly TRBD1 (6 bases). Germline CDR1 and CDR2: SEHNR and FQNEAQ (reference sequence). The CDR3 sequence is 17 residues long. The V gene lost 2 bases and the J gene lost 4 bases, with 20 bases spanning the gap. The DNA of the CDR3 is TGTGCCAGCAGCTTAATGGACCAGGGGAGTCGGGGCTATGGCTACACCTTC. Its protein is CASSLMDQGSRGYGYTF.

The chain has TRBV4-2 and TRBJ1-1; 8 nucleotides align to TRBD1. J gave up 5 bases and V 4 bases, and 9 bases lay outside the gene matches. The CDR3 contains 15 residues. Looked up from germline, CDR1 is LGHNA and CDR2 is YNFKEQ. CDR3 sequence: CASSRIGQGQTEAFF. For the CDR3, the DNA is TGTGCCAGCAGCCGCATTGGACAGGGTCAAACTGAAGCTTTCTTT.

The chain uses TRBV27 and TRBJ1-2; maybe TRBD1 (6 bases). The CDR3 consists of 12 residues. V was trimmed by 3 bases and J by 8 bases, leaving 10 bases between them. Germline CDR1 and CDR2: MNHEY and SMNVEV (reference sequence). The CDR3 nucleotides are TGTGCCAGCAGTTTTCAGGGGAGCGGCTACACCTTC. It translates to CASSFQGSGYTF.

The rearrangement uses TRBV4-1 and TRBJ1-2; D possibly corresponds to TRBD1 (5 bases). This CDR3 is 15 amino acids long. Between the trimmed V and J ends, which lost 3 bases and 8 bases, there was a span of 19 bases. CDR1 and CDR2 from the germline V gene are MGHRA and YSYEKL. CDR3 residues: CASSQEVGGVYGYTF. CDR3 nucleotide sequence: TGCGCCAGCAGCCAGGAAGTGGGGGGGGTCTACGGCTACACCTTC.

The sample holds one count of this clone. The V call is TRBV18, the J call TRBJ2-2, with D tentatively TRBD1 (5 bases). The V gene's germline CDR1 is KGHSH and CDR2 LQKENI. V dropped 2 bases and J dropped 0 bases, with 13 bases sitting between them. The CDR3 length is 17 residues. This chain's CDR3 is CASSPRAPGTNTGELFF. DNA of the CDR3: TGTGCCAGCTCACCAAGGGCGCCAGGGACGAACACCGGGGAGCTGTTTTTT. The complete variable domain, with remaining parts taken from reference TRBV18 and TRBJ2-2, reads NAGVMQNPRHLVRRRGQEARLRCSPMKGHSHVYWYRQLPEEGLKFMVYLQKENIIDESGMPKERFSAEFPKEGPSILRIQQVVRGDSAAYFCASSPRAPGTNTGELFFGEGSRLTVL.

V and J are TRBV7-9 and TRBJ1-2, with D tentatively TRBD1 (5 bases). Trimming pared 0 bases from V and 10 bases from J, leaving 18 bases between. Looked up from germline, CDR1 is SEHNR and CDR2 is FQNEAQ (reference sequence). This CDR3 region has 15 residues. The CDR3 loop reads CASSLAYEGRGLYTF. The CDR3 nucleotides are TGTGCCAGCAGCTTAGCGTATGAAGGGCGGGGACTCTACACCTTC.

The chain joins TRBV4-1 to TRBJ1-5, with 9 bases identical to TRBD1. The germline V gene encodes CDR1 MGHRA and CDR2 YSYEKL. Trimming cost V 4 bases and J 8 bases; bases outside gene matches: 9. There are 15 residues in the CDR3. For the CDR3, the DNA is TGCGCCAGCAGCCCAACCGGGACAGGGAGGGAGCCCCAGCATTTT. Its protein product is CASSPTGTGREPQHF.

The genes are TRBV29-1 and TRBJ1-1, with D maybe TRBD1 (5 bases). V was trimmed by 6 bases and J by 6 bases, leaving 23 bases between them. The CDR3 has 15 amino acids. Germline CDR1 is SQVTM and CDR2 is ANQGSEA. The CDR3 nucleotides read TGCAGCGTGGGGGGGTCTCTCTGGGAAGGTTCTGAAGCTTTCTTT. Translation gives CSVGGSLWEGSEAFF.

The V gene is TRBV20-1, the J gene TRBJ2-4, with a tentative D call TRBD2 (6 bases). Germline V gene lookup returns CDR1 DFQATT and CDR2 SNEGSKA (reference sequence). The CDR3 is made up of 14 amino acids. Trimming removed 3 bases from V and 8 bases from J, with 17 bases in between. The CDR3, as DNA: TGCAGTGCTAGTGTCCCCGGGGGAGCGGACATTCAGTACTTC. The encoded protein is CSASVPGGADIQYF.

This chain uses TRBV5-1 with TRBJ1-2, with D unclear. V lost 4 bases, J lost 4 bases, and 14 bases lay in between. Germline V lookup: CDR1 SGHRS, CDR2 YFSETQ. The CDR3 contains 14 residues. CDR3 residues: CASSPSNSGYGYTF. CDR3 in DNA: TGCGCCAGCAGCCCCTCAAACAGCGGCTATGGCTACACCTTC.

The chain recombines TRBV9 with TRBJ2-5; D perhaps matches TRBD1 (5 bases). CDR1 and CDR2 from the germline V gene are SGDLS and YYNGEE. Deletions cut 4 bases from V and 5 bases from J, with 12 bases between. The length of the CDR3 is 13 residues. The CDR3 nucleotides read TGTGCCAGCAGCCCAACAGGCTTTGAGACCCAGTACTTC. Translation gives CASSPTGFETQYF. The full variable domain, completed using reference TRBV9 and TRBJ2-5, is DSGVTQTPKHLITATGQRVTLRCSPRSGDLSVYWYQQSLDQGLQFLIQYYNGEERAKGNILERFSAQQFPDLHSELNLSSLELGDSALYFCASSPTGFETQYFGPGTRLLVL.